This is a list of T cell receptor beta chains from one sample in a study of T-cell reconstitution after alpha-beta-depleted transplantation in children. TCRdb processed the PCR reads anew with MiXCR; each CDR3 protein has one entry. The data hold about 15,000 distinct CDR3 sequences, with around 5% observed a single time. The starting material was PBMCs, obtained before TCRalphabeta/CD19-depleted stem cell transplant. The origin of the receptors is a boy aged 10-17 years with acute lymphoblastic leukemia, due to receive a stem cell transplant. Both conserved end residues are part of each CDR3. The order of the fields is CDR3 DNA, CDR3 protein, D gene, clone size, J gene, V gene. The D gene is left open where the match is weak. Clone size is shown for a subset of rows, as once, few, many or a class of expanded clone.

TGTGCCAGCAGCTGGGGGACAGGGCACGAGTCAGATACGCAGTATTTT CASSWGTGHESDTQYF TRBD1 medium-sized TRBJ2-3 TRBV13
TGTGCCAGCAGCTTAGAGGTCGGGTTCGGTCAGCCCCAGCATTTT CASSLEVGFGQPQHF . many TRBJ1-5 TRBV7-2
TGCAGTGCTTTATCGTTAGCGGGAGGGATCTACAATGAGCAGTTCTTC CSALSLAGGIYNEQFF TRBD2 many TRBJ2-1 TRBV20-1
TGTGCCAGCTCATTTGACAGGAACACTGAAGCTTTCTTT CASSFDRNTEAFF . . TRBJ1-1 TRBV18
TGTGCCACCAGTGATCGCCTAGCGGGAGCCACCGGGGAGCTGTTTTTT CATSDRLAGATGELFF TRBD2 medium-sized TRBJ2-2 TRBV24-1
TGTGCCAGCAGCCAAGATTTTCTAGCGGAGAGCACAGATACGCAGTATTTT CASSQDFLAESTDTQYF TRBD2 medium-sized TRBJ2-3 TRBV4-2
TGTGCCAGCAGTGAAAGAGGGCGGATACGCTATGGCTACACCTTC CASSERGRIRYGYTF . many TRBJ1-2 TRBV2
TGCAGTGGCCTAGCGGGAGGTGATACGCAGTATTTT CSGLAGGDTQYF TRBD2 many TRBJ2-3 TRBV20-1
TGTGCCAGCAGCTTATATGGAAATGAAAAACTGTTTTTT CASSLYGNEKLFF . many TRBJ1-4 TRBV7-2
TGTGCCAGCAGCGAAATTACAGGGGGCAATGCTGAAGCTTTCTTT CASSEITGGNAEAFF TRBD1 many TRBJ1-1 TRBV7-8
TGTGCCAGCAGTTTCGAGGGGGGCCTAACTGAAGCTTTCTTT CASSFEGGLTEAFF . many TRBJ1-1 TRBV7-2
TGTGCCAGCAGCTTCTCGGGACAGGGCGAAGGTGAAAAACTGTTTTTT CASSFSGQGEGEKLFF TRBD1 many TRBJ1-4 TRBV5-4
TGTGCCACCACTCCCCTCCCTTCTTCGGTCCCGACAGGTAAGGGACAGCCCCAGCATTTT CATTPLPSSVPTGKGQPQHF . many TRBJ1-5 TRBV6-5
TGCGCCAGCATCCGACCAGGGACCGGACCGAGAGATACGCAGTATTTT CASIRPGTGPRDTQYF . . TRBJ2-3 TRBV23-1
TGCAGCGTTGAAGGGGCAGGGTATTCGGAGACCCAGTACTTC CSVEGAGYSETQYF . medium-sized TRBJ2-5 TRBV29-1
TGCAGTGCTAGAGATCGGGAGCGGAGCACAGATACGCAGTATTTT CSARDRERSTDTQYF . many TRBJ2-3 TRBV20-1
TGTGCCAGCACTAAACCGGGACCCATAACATCCGGCTACACCTTC CASTKPGPITSGYTF . many TRBJ1-2 TRBV6-2/TRBV6-3
TGCAGTGCTCCGACCCCCCCGGGACTCCGGGAGACCCAGTACTTC CSAPTPPGLRETQYF . many TRBJ2-5 TRBV20-1
TGTGCCTGGAGTTTGACACCTCTAGCCAAAAACATTCAGTACTTC CAWSLTPLAKNIQYF . many TRBJ2-4 TRBV30
TGTGCCAGCAGTTACGGGGGTGAGCAGTTCTTC CASSYGGEQFF . medium-sized TRBJ2-1 TRBV6-5
TGTGCCAGCAGTTTATTGGCAGGGTCCAATCAGCCCCAGCATTTT CASSLLAGSNQPQHF . many TRBJ1-5 TRBV27
TGCGCCAGCAGCAAGGACTCCGCCGGGGAGCTGTTTTTT CASSKDSAGELFF . medium-sized TRBJ2-2 TRBV5-1
TGTGCCAGCAGATCAACAGGGCAAGCTGAAGCTTTCTTT CASRSTGQAEAFF . many TRBJ1-1 TRBV11-2
TGTGCCAGCAGTTACTCCCTTCAGGCAGGGCGCTCCGTGAACACTGAAGCTTTCTTT CASSYSLQAGRSVNTEAFF . many TRBJ1-1 TRBV6-5
TGTGCCAGCAGCCCCAGTGTTTTGGGGGCATACAATGAGCAGTTCTTC CASSPSVLGAYNEQFF . many TRBJ2-1 TRBV3-1
TGTGCCAGCAAGTCCAGTCAGGCGGGTTCACCCCTCCACTTT CASKSSQAGSPLHF . many TRBJ1-6 TRBV28
TGTGCCAGCAGTTTGGTACAGGGGGTGGGAGGCTACACCTTC CASSLVQGVGGYTF TRBD1 many TRBJ1-2 TRBV28
TGCAGTGCTAGAGAGGGGACAGGCTGGGAAAAACTGTTTTTT CSAREGTGWEKLFF TRBD1 many TRBJ1-4 TRBV20-1
TGTGCCAGCAGCCAAATCCGGTCCAGTACCTACGAGCAGTACTTC CASSQIRSSTYEQYF . many TRBJ2-7 TRBV4-2
TGCAGTGCTGGACTAGCGGGGAACTCGGAAGATACGCAGTATTTT CSAGLAGNSEDTQYF TRBD2 many TRBJ2-3 TRBV20-1
TGCGCCAGCAGCTTGGGACATGGTCCTGAAGCTTTCTTT CASSLGHGPEAFF . many TRBJ1-1 TRBV5-1
TGTGCCAGCACCTGGACTAGAGTCAATGAGCAGTTCTTC CASTWTRVNEQFF TRBD2 many TRBJ2-1 TRBV12-3/TRBV12-4
TGCGCCAGCAGCCAAGTCGTATCGGGAGGACTATACAATGAGCAGTTCTTC CASSQVVSGGLYNEQFF TRBD2 few TRBJ2-1 TRBV4-3
TGCAGCGTTGAGAAGGCTTCCCCGGGAGGCTACACCTTC CSVEKASPGGYTF . many TRBJ1-2 TRBV29-1
TGTGCCAGCAGTTGGGGGGGGGCGGAATCCTACAATGAGCAGTTCTTC CASSWGGAESYNEQFF . many TRBJ2-1 TRBV28
TGTGCCAGCAGCTCCTACGGGGGCACAGATACGCAGTATTTT CASSSYGGTDTQYF . medium-sized TRBJ2-3 TRBV5-5
TGTGCCAGCAGGGGACTCGACTATGGCTACACCTTC CASRGLDYGYTF . many TRBJ1-2 TRBV6-2/TRBV6-3
TGTGCCAGCAGTGGCGGACTAGCGGGACGAGAGCAGTACTTC CASSGGLAGREQYF TRBD2 many TRBJ2-7 TRBV6-2/TRBV6-3
TGTGCCATCAGCCCAGGGGCTGATACGCAGTATTTT CAISPGADTQYF . medium-sized TRBJ2-3 TRBV10-3
TGCGCCAGCAGCCTCCGACTAGCGGGAGGGGTGAACACCGGGGAGCTGTTTTTT CASSLRLAGGVNTGELFF TRBD2 many TRBJ2-2 TRBV4-3
TGCAGTGCTAGAGATTTATGGGGGAGGGGGCAAAGCTCCCACAATGAGCAGTTCTTC CSARDLWGRGQSSHNEQFF . many TRBJ2-1 TRBV20-1
TGTGCCACCAGCAGAGATCCGACAGGGAGGGGGCAGCCCCAGCATTTT CATSRDPTGRGQPQHF TRBD1 many TRBJ1-5 TRBV15
TGTGCCAGCAGTTTAGGTGTCAGTTCCTACGAGCAGTACTTC CASSLGVSSYEQYF . many TRBJ2-7 TRBV12-3/TRBV12-4
TGTGCCAGCAGACCACTTAGGACAGGGTTGAACAATGAGCAGTTCTTC CASRPLRTGLNNEQFF TRBD1 many TRBJ2-1 TRBV28
TGTGCCAGCAGCTTAGCAACTAGTCCCAATGAGCAGTTCTTC CASSLATSPNEQFF . . TRBJ2-1 TRBV11-2
TGCAGTGCTAGGTTGAGCCAGGCTACGAATCAGCCCCAGCATTTT CSARLSQATNQPQHF . many TRBJ1-5 TRBV20-1
TGTGCCAGCAGCTTAGAAGTTTCGGACCCTGAAGCTTTCTTT CASSLEVSDPEAFF . many TRBJ1-1 TRBV11-3
TGCAGTGCTAGAGAAAAGAGGCTCGAGCAGTACTTC CSAREKRLEQYF . medium-sized TRBJ2-7 TRBV20-1
TGTGCCAGCAGCCCCTCTGGTGCCGGATTCGATGAGCAGTTCTTC CASSPSGAGFDEQFF . many TRBJ2-1 TRBV7-9
TGTGCCAGCAGTCACCTCAATGAGCAGTTCTTC CASSHLNEQFF . many TRBJ2-1 TRBV6-2/TRBV6-3
TGTGCCAGCAGCCCTAGGGGGAGAAATTCACCCCTCCACTTT CASSPRGRNSPLHF . many TRBJ1-6 TRBV25-1
TGTGCCAGCAGCTCGGCCATCCAAGAGACCCAGTACTTC CASSSAIQETQYF . many TRBJ2-5 TRBV5-6
TGTGCCAGCAGTCCCTCGGAGCGGGGAGAGCAGTTCTTC CASSPSERGEQFF TRBD2 medium-sized TRBJ2-1 TRBV6-5
TGTGCCAGCAGCTCCGGACTAGCGGGAGCAGATACGCAGTATTTT CASSSGLAGADTQYF TRBD2 many TRBJ2-3 TRBV6-2/TRBV6-3
TGTGCCAGCAGGCCTCTTGGGGGCGTTAATCAGCCCCAGCATTTT CASRPLGGVNQPQHF . many TRBJ1-5 TRBV2